Listed here is a single T cell receptor beta chain. It has no known antigen specificity. Base qualities are not recorded, but no much larger clone differs from it by a single base. This record belongs to a study of T cell changes during pregnancy in multiple sclerosis (dated by TCRdb to 2018 to 2020). Study-level background: The study looked at changes in the T cell repertoire across pregnancy in women with multiple sclerosis.

The library came from the immunoSEQ multiplex PCR assay. TCRdb mirrors the immuneACCESS table, restricted to in-frame sequences. Some clones are absent from its copies; in checked studies, under half trace to an unresolved V gene, and the reason for the others is unknown. This sample lists 40,000 to 45,000 clones; approximately 90% were detected once. 0.75% to 1% of the sample goes to the ten largest clones. Reading the germline V gene gives CDR1 MGHRA and CDR2 YSYEKL. Including the terminal cysteine and phenylalanine, the CDR3 comprises 16 residues. The sequence is cut down to CDR3 DNA, 48 bases in frame from base 1. V is pared back by 0 bases and J by 1 base, with 10 bases lying between the germline termini.

The origin of this receptor is a female donor with multiple sclerosis, enrolled in a pregnancy study. The sequence links TRBV4-1 to TRBJ1-5, with the D gene not confidently named. Sequenced material: CD4+ T cells from peripheral blood mononuclear cells, taken after pregnancy. In nucleotide form, the sequence is TGCGCCAGCAGCCAAGATACGGTTCGGAGCAATCAGCCCCAGCATTTT. Translated, it reads CASSQDTVRSNQPQHF.